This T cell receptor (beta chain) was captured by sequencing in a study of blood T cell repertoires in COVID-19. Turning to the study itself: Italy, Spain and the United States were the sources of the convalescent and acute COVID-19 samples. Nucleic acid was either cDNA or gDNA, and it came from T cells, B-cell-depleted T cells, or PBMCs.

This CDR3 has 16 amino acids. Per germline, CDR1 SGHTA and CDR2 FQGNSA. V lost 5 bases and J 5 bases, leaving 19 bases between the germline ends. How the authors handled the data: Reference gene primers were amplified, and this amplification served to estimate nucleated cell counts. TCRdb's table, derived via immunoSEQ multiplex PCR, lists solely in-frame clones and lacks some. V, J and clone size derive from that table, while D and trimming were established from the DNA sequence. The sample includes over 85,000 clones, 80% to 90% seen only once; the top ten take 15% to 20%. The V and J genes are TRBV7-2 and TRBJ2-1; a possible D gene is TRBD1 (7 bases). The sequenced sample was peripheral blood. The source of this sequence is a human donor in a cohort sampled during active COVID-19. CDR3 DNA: TGTGCCAGCAGCCAACGGGCGGGACAGCTAAACAATGAGCAGTTCTTC. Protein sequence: CASSQRAGQLNNEQFF.